This T cell receptor beta chain was recovered during a study of blood T cell repertoires in COVID-19. The overall study: The origin of the acute and convalescent COVID-19 samples was the United States, Italy and Spain.

In the authors' methods: Estimated nucleated cell counts came from reference gene primer amplification. The table came from immunoSEQ multiplex PCR; TCRdb's copy has only in-frame clones and leaves some out. For V, J and clone size, that table is used; D and trimming come from the DNA. The top ten clones hold 5% to 5.5% of a sample with around 75,000 clones, more than 65% of them seen once. Germline loops: CDR1 LGHNA, CDR2 YNFKEQ. This CDR3 region has 16 residues. V lost 0 bases, J lost 8 bases, and 17 bases lay in between. The specimen was peripheral blood. The chain carries TRBV4-2 and TRBJ1-3, with D possibly TRBD1 on 5 matching bases. This sequence originates from a woman of 80 years or more with active or convalescent COVID-19. CDR3 in DNA: TGTGCCAGCAGCCAAGAGTGGTTAGGGCAGGGATACACCATATATTTT. It yields the protein CASSQEWLGQGYTIYF.